The source of this T cell receptor (beta chain) is a study of blood T cell repertoires in COVID-19. Across the study: PBMCs, B-cell-depleted T cells, or T cells were the source of the cDNA or gDNA that made up the material.

The study drew participants aged about 18 to 95 years from about two dozen US areas. Participants had their cohort set by participant-reported clinical history. How the authors handled the data: Estimation of nucleated cell counts relied on the amplification of reference gene primers. TCRdb's table, derived via immunoSEQ multiplex PCR, lists solely in-frame clones and lacks some. V, J and clone size derive from that table, while D and trimming were established from the DNA sequence. The sample includes about 150,000 clones, 65% to 85% of them seen just once. Sequenced sample: PBMCs or T cells enriched from blood (not recorded which). The receptor was derived from a man in his 70s who had been exposed to COVID-19.

This CDR3 reads CASSFGTSGGSTDTQYF. CDR3 bases: TGTGCCAGCAGCTTCGGGACTAGCGGGGGGAGCACAGATACGCAGTATTTT. The V call is TRBV7-3, the J call TRBJ2-3; TRBD2 agrees at 15 bases. The CDR3 is made up of 17 amino acids. V shed 3 bases and J 0 bases; nucleotides not matched to a gene: 1. In germline, CDR1 is SGHTA, CDR2 FQGTGA.